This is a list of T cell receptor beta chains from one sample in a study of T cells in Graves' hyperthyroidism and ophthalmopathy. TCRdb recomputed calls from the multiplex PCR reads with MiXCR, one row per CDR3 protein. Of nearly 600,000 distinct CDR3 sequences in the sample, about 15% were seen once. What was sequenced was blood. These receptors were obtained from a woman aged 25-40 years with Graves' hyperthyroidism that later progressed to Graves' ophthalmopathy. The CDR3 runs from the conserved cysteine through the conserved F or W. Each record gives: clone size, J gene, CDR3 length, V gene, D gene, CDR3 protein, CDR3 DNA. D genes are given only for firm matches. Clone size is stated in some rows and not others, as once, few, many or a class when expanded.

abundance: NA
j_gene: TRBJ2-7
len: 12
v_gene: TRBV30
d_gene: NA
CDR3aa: CAWTRGSYEQYF
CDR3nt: TGTGCCTGGACCCGGGGGTCCTACGAGCAGTACTTC

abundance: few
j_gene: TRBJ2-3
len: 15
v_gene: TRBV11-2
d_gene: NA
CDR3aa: CASSSPAAAFHTQYF
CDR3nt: TGTGCCAGCAGCTCCCCGGCGGCAGCCTTTCATACGCAGTATTTT

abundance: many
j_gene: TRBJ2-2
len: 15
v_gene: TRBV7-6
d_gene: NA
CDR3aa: CASSKGAPGPGELFF
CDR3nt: TGTGCCAGCAGTAAAGGGGCCCCAGGCCCCGGGGAGCTGTTTTTT

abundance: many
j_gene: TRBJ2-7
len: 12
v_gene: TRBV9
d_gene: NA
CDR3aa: CASSVGTSEQYF
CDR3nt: TGTGCCAGCAGCGTAGGCACGAGCGAGCAGTACTTC

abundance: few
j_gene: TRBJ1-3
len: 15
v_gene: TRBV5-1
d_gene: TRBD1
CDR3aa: CASSPVTGAENTIYF
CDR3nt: TGCGCCAGCAGCCCCGTGACAGGGGCCGAGAACACCATATATTTT

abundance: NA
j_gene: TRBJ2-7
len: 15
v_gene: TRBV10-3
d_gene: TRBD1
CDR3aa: CAISEMGGQAYEQYF
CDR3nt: TGTGCCATCAGTGAAATGGGGGGACAGGCCTACGAGCAGTACTTC

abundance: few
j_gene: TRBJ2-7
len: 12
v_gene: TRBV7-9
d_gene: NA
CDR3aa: CASSPSSNVQYF
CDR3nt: TGTGCCAGCAGCCCTTCTTCGAATGTGCAGTACTTC

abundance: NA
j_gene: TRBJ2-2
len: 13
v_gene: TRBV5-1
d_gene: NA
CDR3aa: CASSLGPVGELFF
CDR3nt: TGCGCCAGCAGCTTGGGGCCGGTCGGGGAGCTGTTTTTT

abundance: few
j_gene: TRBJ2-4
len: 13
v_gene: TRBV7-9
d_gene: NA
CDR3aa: CASSLGQRNIQYF
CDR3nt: TGTGCCAGCAGCTTAGGACAGAGAAACATTCAGTACTTC

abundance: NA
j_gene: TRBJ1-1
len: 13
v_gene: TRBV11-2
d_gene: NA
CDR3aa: CASSFSGATEAFF
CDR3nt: TGTGCCAGCAGCTTTTCCGGGGCGACTGAAGCTTTCTTT

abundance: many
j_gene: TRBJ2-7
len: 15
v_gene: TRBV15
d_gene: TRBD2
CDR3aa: CATSSGTSRTYEQYF
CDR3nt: TGTGCCACCAGCAGCGGGACTAGCCGTACCTACGAGCAGTACTTC

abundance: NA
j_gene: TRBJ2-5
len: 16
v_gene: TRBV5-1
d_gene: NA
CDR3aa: CASSSSGQSYQETQYF
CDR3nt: TGCGCCAGCAGCTCCTCAGGACAGTCGTACCAAGAGACCCAGTACTTC

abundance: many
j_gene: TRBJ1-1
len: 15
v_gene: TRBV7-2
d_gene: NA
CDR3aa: CASSLLGDLNTEAFF
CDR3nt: TGTGCCAGCAGCTTGCTAGGAGACTTGAACACTGAAGCTTTCTTT

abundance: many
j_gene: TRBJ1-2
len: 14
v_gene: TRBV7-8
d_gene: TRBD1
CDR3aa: CASSLGDRGFGYTF
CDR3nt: TGTGCCAGCAGCTTAGGAGACAGGGGGTTTGGCTACACCTTC

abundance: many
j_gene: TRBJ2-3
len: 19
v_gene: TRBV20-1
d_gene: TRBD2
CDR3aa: CSATPVTSGRAGSADTQYF
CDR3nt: TGCAGTGCTACTCCCGTGACTAGCGGGAGGGCGGGATCGGCAGATACGCAGTATTTT

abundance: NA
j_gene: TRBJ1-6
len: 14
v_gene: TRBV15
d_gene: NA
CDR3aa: CATSRDVFAPPPHF
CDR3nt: TGTGCCACCAGCAGAGATGTCTTCGCTCCACCCCCCCACTTT

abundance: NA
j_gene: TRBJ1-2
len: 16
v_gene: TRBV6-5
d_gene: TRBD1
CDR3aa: CASITLQGVGGYGYTF
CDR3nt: TGTGCCAGCATTACTCTACAGGGGGTGGGCGGCTATGGCTACACCTTC

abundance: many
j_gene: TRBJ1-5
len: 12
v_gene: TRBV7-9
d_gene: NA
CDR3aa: CASSQGHPPQHF
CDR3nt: TGTGCCAGCAGCCAGGGGCATCCGCCCCAGCATTTT

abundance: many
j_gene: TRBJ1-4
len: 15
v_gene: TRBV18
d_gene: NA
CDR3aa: CASSPPSERNEKLFF
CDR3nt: TGTGCCAGCTCACCACCGTCCGAAAGAAATGAAAAACTGTTTTTT

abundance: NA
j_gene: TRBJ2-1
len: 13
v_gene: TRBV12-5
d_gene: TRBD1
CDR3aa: CASGTGAGNEQFF
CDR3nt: TGTGCTAGTGGGACAGGGGCGGGAAATGAGCAGTTCTTC

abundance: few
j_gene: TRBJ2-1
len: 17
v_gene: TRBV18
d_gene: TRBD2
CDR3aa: CASSPDVAGAVYNEQFF
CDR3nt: TGTGCCAGCTCACCAGACGTAGCGGGAGCTGTATACAATGAGCAGTTCTTC

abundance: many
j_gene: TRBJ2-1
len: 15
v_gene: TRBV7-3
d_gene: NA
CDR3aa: CASSPQPGSYNEQFF
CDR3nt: TGTGCCAGCAGCCCGCAGCCCGGGTCCTACAATGAGCAGTTCTTC

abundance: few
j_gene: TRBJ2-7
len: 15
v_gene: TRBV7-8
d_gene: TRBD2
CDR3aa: CTSSSVAGVSYEQYF
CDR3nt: TGTACCAGCAGCTCAGTAGCGGGAGTCTCCTACGAGCAGTACTTC

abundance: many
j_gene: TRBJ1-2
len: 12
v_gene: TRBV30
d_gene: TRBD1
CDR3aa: CAWGGTGFGYTF
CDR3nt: TGTGCCTGGGGCGGGACAGGGTTTGGCTACACCTTC